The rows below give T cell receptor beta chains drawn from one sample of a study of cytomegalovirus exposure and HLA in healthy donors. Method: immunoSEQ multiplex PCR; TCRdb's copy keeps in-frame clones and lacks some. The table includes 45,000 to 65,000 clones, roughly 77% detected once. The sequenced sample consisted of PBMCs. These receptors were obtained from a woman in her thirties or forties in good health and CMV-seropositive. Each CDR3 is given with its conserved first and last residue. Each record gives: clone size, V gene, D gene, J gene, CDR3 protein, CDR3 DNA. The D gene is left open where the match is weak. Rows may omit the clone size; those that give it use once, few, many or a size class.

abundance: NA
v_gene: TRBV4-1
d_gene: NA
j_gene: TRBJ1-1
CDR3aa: CASSQVLAGAMNTEAFF
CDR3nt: TGCGCCAGCAGCCAAGTCTTGGCAGGGGCTATGAACACTGAAGCTTTCTTT

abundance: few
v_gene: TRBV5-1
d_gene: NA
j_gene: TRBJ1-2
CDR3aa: CASSLALQGGLYGYTF
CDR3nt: TGCGCCAGCAGCTTGGCCCTGCAGGGTGGGCTTTATGGCTACACCTTC

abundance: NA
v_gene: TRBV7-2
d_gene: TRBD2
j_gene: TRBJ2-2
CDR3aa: CASSLAGGGARTGELFF
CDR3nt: TGTGCCAGCAGCTTAGCGGGCGGGGGGGCCAGGACCGGGGAGCTGTTTTTT

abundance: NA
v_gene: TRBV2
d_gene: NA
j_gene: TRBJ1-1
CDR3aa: CASSDGRGGVNTEAFF
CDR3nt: TGTGCCAGCAGTGATGGCCGGGGGGGTGTAAACACTGAAGCTTTCTTT

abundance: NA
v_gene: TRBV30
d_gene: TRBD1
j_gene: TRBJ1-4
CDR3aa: CAWTRGPDEKLFF
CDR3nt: TGTGCCTGGACGAGGGGGCCCGACGAAAAACTGTTTTTT

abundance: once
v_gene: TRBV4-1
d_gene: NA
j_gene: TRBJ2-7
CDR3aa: CASSQDRAGTEYEQYF
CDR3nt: TGCGCCAGCAGCCAAGATCGAGCGGGCACCGAATACGAGCAGTACTTC

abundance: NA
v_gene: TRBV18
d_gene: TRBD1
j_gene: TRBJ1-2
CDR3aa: CASSPGQNYGYTF
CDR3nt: TGTGCCAGCTCACCGGGACAGAACTATGGCTACACCTTC

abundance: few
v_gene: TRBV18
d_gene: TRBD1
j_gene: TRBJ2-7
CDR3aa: CASSPGTGGSYEQYF
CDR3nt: TGTGCCAGCTCACCAGGGACAGGGGGATCCTACGAGCAGTACTTC

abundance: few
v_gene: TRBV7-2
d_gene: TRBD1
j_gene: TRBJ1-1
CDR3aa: CASRLGQGVWSTEAFF
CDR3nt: TGTGCCAGCAGGCTGGGACAGGGGGTATGGAGCACTGAAGCTTTCTTT

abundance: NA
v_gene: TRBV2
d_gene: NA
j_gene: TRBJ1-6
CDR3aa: CASSEALRYSPLHF
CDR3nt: TGTGCCAGCAGTGAAGCGCTTCGGTATTCGCCCCTCCACTTT

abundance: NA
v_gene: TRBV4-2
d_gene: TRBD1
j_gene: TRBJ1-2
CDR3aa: CASSQATGVEGYTF
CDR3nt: TGTGCCAGCAGCCAGGCTACAGGGGTGGAGGGCTACACCTTC

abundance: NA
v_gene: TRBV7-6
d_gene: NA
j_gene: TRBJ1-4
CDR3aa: CASSRKGATNEKLFF
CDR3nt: TGTGCCAGCAGCCGGAAGGGAGCAACTAATGAAAAACTGTTTTTT

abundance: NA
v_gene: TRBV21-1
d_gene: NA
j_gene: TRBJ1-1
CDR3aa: CASSARDRASGAFF
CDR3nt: TGTGCCAGCAGCGCCCGGGACAGGGCATCGGGGGCTTTCTTT

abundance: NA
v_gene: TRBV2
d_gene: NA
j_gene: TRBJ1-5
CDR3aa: CASKEGNQPQHF
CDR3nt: TGTGCCAGCAAAGAGGGAAATCAGCCCCAGCATTTT

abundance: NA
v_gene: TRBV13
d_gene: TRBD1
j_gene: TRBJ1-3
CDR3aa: CASSPDRYSGNTIYF
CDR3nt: TGTGCCAGCAGCCCGGACAGGTATTCTGGAAACACCATATATTTT

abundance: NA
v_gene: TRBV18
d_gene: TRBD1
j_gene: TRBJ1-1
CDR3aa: CASSRTGTKNTEAFF
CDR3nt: TGTGCCAGCTCACGGACAGGGACAAAAAACACTGAAGCTTTCTTT

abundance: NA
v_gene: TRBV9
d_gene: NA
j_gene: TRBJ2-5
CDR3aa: CASTRAASPETQYF
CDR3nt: TGTGCCAGCACCCGAGCGGCTAGCCCAGAGACCCAGTACTTC

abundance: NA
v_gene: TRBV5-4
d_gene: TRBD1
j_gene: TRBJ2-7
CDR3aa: CASSSTGVEQYF
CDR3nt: TGTGCCAGCAGCTCTACAGGGGTCGAGCAGTACTTC

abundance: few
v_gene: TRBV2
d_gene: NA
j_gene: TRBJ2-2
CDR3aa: CASPGSSGAGELFF
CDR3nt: TGTGCCAGTCCCGGGTCCTCGGGAGCCGGGGAGCTGTTTTTT

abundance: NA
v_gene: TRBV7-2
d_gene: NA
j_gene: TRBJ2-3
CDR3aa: CASSPRPGDTQYF
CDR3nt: TGTGCCAGCAGCCCTCGCCCGGGAGATACGCAGTATTTT

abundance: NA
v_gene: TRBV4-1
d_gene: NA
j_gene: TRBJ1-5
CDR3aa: CASSQSGPFNQPQHF
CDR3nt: TGCGCCAGCAGCCAATCAGGGCCTTTCAATCAGCCCCAGCATTTT

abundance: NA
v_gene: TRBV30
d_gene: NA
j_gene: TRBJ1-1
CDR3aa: CAWRTGQGKAFF
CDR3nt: TGTGCCTGGAGGACCGGGCAGGGTAAAGCTTTCTTT

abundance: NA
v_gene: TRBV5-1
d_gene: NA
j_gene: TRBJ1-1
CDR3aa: CASSRETGSMAEAFF
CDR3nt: TGCGCCAGCAGCCGAGAGACAGGTTCTATGGCTGAAGCTTTCTTT

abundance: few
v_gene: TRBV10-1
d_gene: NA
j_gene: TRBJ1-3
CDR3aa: CASSKTSSGNTIYF
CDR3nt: TGCGCCAGCAGCAAGACAAGCTCTGGAAACACCATATATTTT

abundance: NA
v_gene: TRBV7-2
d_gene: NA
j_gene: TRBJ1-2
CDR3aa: CASSLASDLANYGYTF
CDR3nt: TGTGCCAGCAGCTTAGCTTCCGACCTAGCTAACTATGGCTACACCTTC

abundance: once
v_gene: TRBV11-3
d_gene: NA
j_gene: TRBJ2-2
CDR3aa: CASSLEGWTSGELFF
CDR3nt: TGTGCCAGCAGCTTAGAGGGGTGGACATCTGGGGAGCTGTTTTTT

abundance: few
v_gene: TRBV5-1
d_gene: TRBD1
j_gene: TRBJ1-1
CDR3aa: CASSRGDRDDTEAFF
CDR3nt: TGCGCCAGCAGCCGGGGGGACAGGGACGACACTGAAGCTTTCTTT

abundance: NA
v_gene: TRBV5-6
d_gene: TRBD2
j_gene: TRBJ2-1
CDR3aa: CASSDPGLSYNEQFF
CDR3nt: TGTGCCAGCAGCGACCCGGGACTATCCTACAATGAGCAGTTCTTC

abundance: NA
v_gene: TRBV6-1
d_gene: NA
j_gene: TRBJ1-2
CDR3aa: CASPRSGIANYGYTF
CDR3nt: TGTGCCAGCCCTCGCTCGGGGATCGCTAACTATGGCTACACCTTC

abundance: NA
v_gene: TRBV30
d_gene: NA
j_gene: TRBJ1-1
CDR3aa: CAWSVSLEVEAFF
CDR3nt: TGTGCCTGGAGTGTTAGTTTAGAGGTTGAAGCTTTCTTT

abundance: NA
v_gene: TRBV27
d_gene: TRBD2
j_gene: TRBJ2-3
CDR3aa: CASSLALAGGQNTQYF
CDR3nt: TGTGCCAGCAGTTTAGCCCTAGCGGGGGGGCAAAATACGCAGTATTTT

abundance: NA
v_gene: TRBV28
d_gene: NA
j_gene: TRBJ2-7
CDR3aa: CASSSLRQDPEQYF
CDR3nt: TGTGCCAGCAGTTCCCTTCGACAGGACCCCGAGCAGTACTTC

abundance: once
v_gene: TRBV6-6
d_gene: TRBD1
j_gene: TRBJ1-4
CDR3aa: CASSYGQVIYEKLFF
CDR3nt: TGTGCCAGCAGTTACGGACAGGTTATTTATGAAAAACTGTTTTTT

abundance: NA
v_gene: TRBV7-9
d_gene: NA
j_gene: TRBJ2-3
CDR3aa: CASKLSGDPTTDTQYF
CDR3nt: TGTGCCAGCAAACTTTCGGGGGACCCAACCACAGATACGCAGTATTTT

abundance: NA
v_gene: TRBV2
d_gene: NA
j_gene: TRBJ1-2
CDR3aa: CATGVVGGNYGYTF
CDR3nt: TGTGCCACTGGTGTGGTAGGGGGTAACTATGGCTACACCTTC

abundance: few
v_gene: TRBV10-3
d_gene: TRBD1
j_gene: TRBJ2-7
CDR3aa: CAISGSVTGGSYEQYF
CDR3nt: TGTGCCATCAGTGGCAGCGTAACAGGGGGGTCCTACGAGCAGTACTTC

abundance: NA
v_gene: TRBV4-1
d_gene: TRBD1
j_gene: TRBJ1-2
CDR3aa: CASSPERTGFYGYTF
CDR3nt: TGCGCCAGCAGCCCAGAACGGACAGGGTTTTATGGCTACACCTTC

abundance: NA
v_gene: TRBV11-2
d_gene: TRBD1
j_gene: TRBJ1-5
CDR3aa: CASSTGGLEPQHF
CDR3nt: TGTGCCAGCAGCACAGGGGGCTTAGAGCCCCAGCATTTT

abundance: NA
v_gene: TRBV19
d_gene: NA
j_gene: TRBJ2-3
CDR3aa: CASKMNRQALTDTQYF
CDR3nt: TGTGCCAGTAAGATGAATCGACAGGCCCTCACAGATACGCAGTATTTT

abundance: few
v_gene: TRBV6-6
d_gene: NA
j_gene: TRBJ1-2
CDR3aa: CASSYLSVNYGYTF
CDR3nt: TGTGCCAGCAGTTATCTATCCGTCAACTATGGCTACACCTTC

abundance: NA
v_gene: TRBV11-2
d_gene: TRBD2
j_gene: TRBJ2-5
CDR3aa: CASSLLAGNQETQYF
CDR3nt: TGTGCCAGCAGCTTATTAGCGGGGAACCAAGAGACCCAGTACTTC

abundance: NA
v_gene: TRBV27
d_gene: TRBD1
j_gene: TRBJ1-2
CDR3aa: CASSSSAPGGVSGYTF
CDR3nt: TGTGCCAGCAGTTCCTCAGCCCCAGGGGGCGTCAGTGGCTACACCTTC

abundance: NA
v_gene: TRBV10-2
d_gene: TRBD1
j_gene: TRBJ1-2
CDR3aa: CASRADRGDYGYTF
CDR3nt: TGCGCCAGCAGAGCCGACAGGGGAGACTATGGCTACACCTTC

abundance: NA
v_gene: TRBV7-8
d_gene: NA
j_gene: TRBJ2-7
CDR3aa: CASSLGGNSYEQYF
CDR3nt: TGTGCCAGCAGCTTAGGAGGGAATAGTTACGAGCAGTACTTC

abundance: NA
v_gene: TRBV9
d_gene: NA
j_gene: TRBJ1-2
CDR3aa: CASSVGEWSYGYTF
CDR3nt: TGTGCCAGCAGCGTAGGAGAATGGAGCTATGGCTACACCTTC

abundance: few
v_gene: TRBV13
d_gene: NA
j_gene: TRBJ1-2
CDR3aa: CASSSSTERGYGYTF
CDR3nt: TGTGCCAGCAGCTCCTCGACGGAAAGGGGGTATGGCTACACCTTC

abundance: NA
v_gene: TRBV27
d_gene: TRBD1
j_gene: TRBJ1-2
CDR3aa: CASSLGTGGHYGYTF
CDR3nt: TGTGCCAGCAGTTTGGGGACAGGGGGCCACTATGGCTACACCTTC

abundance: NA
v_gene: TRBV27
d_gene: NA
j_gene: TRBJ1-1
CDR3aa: CASSLLRGGTTEAFF
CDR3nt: TGTGCCAGCAGTTTATTACGCGGAGGGACGACTGAAGCTTTCTTT

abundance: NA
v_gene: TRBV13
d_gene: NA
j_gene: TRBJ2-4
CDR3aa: CASSLQGAKNIQYF
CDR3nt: TGTGCCAGCAGCTTACAGGGCGCCAAAAACATTCAGTACTTC

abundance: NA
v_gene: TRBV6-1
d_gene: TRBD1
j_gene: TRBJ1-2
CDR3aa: CATLPGQDYGYTF
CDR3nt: TGTGCCACCCTACCCGGACAGGACTATGGCTACACCTTC

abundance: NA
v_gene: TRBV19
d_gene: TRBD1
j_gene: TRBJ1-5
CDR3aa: CASLTGGSNQPQHF
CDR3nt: TGTGCCAGTTTGACAGGGGGAAGCAATCAGCCCCAGCATTTT

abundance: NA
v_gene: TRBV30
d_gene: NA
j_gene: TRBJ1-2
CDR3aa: CASLTTNYGYAF
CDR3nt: TGTGCCTCCCTTACGACTAACTATGGCTACGCCTTC

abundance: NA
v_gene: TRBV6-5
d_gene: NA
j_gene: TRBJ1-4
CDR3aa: CASSTSDRYYEKLFF
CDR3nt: TGTGCCAGCAGCACCTCGGACAGATACTATGAAAAACTGTTTTTT

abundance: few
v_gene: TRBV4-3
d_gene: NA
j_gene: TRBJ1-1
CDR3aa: CASSQDNFVTEAFF
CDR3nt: TGCGCCAGCAGCCAAGATAATTTCGTTACTGAAGCTTTCTTT

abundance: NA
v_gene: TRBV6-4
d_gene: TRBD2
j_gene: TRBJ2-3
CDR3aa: CASSDGRGGDTQYF
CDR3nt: TGTGCCAGCAGTGATGGCCGGGGGGGCGATACGCAGTATTTT

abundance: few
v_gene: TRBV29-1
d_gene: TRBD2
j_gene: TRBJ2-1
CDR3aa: CSVVVRGNEQFF
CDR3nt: TGCAGCGTTGTGGTGCGGGGGAATGAGCAGTTCTTC